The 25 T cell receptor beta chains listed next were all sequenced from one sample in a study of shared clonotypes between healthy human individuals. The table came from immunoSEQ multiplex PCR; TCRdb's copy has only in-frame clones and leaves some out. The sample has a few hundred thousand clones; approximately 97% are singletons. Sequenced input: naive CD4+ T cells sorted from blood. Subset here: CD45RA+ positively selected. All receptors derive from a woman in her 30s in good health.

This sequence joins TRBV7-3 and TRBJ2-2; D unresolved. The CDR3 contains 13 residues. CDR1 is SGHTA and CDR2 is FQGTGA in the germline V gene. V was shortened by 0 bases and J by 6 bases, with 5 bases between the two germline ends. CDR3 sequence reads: CASSLTGAGELFF. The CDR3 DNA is TGTGCCAGCAGCTTAACTGGGGCCGGGGAGCTGTTTTTT.

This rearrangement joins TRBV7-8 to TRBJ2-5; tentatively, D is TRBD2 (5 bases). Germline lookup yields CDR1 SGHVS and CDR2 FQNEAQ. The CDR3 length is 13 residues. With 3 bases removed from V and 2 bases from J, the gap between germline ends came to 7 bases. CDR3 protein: CASSLGSQETQYF. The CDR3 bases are TGTGCCAGCAGCTTGGGGAGTCAAGAGACCCAGTACTTC. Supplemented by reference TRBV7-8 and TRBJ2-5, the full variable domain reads GAGVSQSPRYKVAKRGQDVALRCDPISGHVSLFWYQQALGQGPEFLTYFQNEAQLDKSGLPSDRFFAERPEGSVSTLKIQRTQQEDSAVYLCASSLGSQETQYFGPGTRLLVL.

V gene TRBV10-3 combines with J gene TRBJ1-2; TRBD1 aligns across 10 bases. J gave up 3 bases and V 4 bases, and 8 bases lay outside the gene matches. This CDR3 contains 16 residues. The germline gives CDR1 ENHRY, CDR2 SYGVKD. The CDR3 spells CAISGSGTGAYYGYTF. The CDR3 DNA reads TGTGCCATCAGTGGGTCCGGGACAGGGGCGTACTATGGCTACACCTTC.

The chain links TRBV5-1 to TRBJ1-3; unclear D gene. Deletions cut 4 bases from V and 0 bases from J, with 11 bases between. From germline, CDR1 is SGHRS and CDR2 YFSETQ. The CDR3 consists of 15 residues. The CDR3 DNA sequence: TGCGCCAGCAGCGTGGACGGAATCTCTGGAAACACCATATATTTT. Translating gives CASSVDGISGNTIYF.

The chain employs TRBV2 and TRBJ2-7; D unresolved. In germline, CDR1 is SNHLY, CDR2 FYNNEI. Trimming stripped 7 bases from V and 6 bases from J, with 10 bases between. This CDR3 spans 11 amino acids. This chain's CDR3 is CASKPLGEQYF. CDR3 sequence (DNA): TGTGCCAGCAAGCCCCTCGGCGAGCAGTACTTC.

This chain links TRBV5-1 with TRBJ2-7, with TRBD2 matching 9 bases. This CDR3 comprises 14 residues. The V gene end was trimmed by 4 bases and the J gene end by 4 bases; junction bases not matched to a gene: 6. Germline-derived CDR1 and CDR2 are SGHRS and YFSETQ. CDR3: CASSRLTSGYEQYF. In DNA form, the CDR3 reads TGCGCCAGCAGCCGTCTGACTAGCGGATACGAGCAGTACTTC.

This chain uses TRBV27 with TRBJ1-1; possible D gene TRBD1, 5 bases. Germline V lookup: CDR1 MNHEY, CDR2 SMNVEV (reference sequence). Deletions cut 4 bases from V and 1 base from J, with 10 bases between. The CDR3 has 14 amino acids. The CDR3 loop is CASSSTRANTEAFF. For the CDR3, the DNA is TGTGCCAGCAGTTCGACCAGGGCGAACACTGAAGCTTTCTTT.

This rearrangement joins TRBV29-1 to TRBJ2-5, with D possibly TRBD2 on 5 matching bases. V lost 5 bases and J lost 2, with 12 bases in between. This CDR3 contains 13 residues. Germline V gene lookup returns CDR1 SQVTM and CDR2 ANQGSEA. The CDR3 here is CSVCRGLQETQYF. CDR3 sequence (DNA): TGCAGCGTTTGCCGGGGTCTACAAGAGACCCAGTACTTC.

CDR3 nucleotides: TGTGCCAGTAGTACTTCTCGGGGTGTTGGAGATACGCAGTATTTT. Its translation: CASSTSRGVGDTQYF. The chain carries TRBV19 and TRBJ2-3; D may be TRBD2 (5 bases). Germline V CDR1 and CDR2: LNHDA, SQIVND (reference sequence). V was shortened by 4 bases and J by 5 bases, with 16 bases between the two germline ends. The CDR3 is made up of 15 amino acids.

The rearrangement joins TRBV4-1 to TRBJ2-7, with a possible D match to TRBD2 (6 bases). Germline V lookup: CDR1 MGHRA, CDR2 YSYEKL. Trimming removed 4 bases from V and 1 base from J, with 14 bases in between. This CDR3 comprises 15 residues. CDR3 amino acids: CASSLVGRGSYEQYF. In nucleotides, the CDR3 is TGCGCCAGCAGCCTCGTCGGACGGGGGTCCTACGAGCAGTACTTC.

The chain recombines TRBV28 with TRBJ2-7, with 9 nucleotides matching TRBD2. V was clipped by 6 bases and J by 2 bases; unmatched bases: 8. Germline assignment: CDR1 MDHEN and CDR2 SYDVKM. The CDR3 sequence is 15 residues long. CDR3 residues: CASSPLAGTTYEQYF. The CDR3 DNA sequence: TGTGCCAGCAGCCCCCTAGCGGGAACAACCTACGAGCAGTACTTC.

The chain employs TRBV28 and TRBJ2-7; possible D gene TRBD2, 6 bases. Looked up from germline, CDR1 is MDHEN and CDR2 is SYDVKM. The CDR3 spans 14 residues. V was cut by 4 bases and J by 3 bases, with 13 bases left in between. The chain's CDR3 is CASSSPGLNYEQYF. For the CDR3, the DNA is TGTGCCAGCAGTTCCCCGGGACTCAACTACGAGCAGTACTTC.

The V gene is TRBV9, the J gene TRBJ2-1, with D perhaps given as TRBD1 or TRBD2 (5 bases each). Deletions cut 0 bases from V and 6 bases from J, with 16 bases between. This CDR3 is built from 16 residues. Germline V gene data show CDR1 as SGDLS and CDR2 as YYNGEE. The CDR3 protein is CASSVAPGRGGNEQFF. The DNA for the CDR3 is TGTGCCAGCAGCGTAGCCCCAGGTCGGGGCGGCAATGAGCAGTTCTTC.

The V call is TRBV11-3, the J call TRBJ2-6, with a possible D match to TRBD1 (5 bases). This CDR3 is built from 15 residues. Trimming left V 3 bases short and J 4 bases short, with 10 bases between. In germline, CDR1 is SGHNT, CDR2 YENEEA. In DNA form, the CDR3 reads TGTGCCAGCAGCTTTCAGGGATCCGGGGCCAACGTCCTGACTTTC. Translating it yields CASSFQGSGANVLTF.

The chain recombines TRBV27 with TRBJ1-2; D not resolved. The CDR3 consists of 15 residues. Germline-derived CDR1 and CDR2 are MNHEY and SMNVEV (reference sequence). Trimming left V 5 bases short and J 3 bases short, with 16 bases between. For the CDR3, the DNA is TGTGCCAGCAGTCTCGCCGGGCGGGGTGACTATGGCTACACCTTC. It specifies CASSLAGRGDYGYTF.

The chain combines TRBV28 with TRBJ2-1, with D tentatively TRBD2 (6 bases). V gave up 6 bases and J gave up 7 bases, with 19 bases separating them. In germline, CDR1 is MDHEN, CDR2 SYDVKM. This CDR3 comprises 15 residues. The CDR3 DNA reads TGTGCCAGCAGACCCCCAACCGGGACTGTGAATGAGCAGTTCTTC. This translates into CASRPPTGTVNEQFF.

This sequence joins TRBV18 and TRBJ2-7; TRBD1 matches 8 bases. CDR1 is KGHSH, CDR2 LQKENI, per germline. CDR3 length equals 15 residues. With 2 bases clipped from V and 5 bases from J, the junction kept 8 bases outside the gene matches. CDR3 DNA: TGTGCCAGCTCACCAAGAACAATGACAGGGGACGAGCAGTACTTC. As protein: CASSPRTMTGDEQYF.

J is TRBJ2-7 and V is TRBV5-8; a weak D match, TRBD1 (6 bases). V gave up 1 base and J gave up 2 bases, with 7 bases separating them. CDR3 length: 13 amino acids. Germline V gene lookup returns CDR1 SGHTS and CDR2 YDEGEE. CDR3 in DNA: TGTGCCAGCAGCTTGCAGGGGCCCTACGAGCAGTACTTC. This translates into CASSLQGPYEQYF.

The CDR3 is CASSWRNTEAFF. CDR3 bases: TGTGCCAGCAGCTGGAGGAACACTGAAGCTTTCTTT. J is TRBJ1-1 and V is TRBV5-6; the D is unclear. Germline-derived CDR1 and CDR2 are SGHDT and YYEEEE. The CDR3 is 12 amino acids. Trimming removed 3 bases from V and 1 base from J, with 4 bases in between.

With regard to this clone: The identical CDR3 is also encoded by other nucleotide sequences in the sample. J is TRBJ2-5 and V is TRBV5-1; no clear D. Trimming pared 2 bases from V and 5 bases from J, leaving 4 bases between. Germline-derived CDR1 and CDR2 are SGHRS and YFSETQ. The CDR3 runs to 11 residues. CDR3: CASSLSETQYF. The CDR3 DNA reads TGCGCCAGCAGCTTAAGTGAGACCCAGTACTTC. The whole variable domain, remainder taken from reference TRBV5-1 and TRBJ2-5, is KAGVTQTPRYLIKTRGQQVTLSCSPISGHRSVSWYQQTPGQGLQFLFEYFSETQRNKGNFPGRFSGRQFSNSRSEMNVSTLELGDSALYLCASSLSETQYFGPGTRLLVL.

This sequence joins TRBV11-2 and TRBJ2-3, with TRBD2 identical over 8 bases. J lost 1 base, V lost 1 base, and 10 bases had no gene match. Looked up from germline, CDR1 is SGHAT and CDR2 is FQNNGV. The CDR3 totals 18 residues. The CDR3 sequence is CASSLVRYGAGGTDTQYF. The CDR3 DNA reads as TGTGCCAGCAGCTTAGTCCGGTATGGAGCGGGAGGCACAGATACGCAGTATTTT.

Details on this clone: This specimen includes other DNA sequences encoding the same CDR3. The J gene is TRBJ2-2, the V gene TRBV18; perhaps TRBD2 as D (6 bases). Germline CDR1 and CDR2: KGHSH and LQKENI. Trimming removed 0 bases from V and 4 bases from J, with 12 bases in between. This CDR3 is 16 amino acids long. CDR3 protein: CASSPPGLALTGELFF. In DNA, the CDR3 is TGTGCCAGCTCACCACCAGGTCTAGCGCTCACCGGGGAGCTGTTTTTT.

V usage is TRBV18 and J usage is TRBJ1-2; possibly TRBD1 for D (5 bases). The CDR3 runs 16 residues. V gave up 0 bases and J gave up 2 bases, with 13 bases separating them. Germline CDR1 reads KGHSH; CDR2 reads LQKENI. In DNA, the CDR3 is TGTGCCAGCTCACCACCCGGGACTTCTCTAAACTATGGCTACACCTTC. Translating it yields CASSPPGTSLNYGYTF.

The CDR3 sequence is CASSYQGGTEAFF. The CDR3 bases are TGTGCCAGCAGTTACCAGGGGGGCACTGAAGCTTTCTTT. The chain has TRBV6-5 and TRBJ1-1; 7 bases are shared with TRBD1. The CDR3 loop spans 13 amino acids. The V segment lost 2 bases and the J segment 4 bases; nucleotides outside the gene matches: 1. CDR1 and CDR2 from the germline V gene are MNHEY and SVGAGI.

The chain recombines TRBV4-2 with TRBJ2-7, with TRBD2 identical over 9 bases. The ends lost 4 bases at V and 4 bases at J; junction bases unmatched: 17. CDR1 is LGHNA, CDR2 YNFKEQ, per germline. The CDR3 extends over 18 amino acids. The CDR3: CASSLLLPTSGQPYEQYF. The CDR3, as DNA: TGTGCCAGCAGCCTCCTACTACCAACTAGCGGGCAACCTTACGAGCAGTACTTC.